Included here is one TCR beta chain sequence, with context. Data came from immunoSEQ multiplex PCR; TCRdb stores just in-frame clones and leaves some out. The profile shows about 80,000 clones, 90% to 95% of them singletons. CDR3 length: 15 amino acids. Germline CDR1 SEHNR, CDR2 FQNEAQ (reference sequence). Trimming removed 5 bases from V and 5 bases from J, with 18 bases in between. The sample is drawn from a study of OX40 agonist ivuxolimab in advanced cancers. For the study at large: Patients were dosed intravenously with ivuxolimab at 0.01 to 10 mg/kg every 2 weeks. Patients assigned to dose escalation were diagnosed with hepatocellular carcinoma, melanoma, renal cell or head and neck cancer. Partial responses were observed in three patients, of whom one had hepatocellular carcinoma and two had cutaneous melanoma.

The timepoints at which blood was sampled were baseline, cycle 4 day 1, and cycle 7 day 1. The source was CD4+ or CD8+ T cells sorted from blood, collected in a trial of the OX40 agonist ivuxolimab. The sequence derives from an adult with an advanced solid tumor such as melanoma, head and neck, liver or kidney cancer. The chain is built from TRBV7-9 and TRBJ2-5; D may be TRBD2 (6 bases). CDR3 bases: TGTGCCAGCAGCCATTCACTAGCTGGGGAGGAGACCCAGTACTTC. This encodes CASSHSLAGEETQYF.